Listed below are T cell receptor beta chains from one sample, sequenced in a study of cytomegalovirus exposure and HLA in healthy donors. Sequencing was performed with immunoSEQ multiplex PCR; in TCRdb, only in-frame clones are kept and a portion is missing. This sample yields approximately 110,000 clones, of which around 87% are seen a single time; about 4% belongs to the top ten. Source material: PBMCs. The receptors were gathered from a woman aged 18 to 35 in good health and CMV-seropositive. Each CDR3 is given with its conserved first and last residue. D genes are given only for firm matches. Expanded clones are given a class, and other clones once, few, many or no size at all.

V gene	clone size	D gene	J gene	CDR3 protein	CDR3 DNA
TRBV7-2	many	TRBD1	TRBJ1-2	CASSLPGQGYGYTF	TGTGCCAGCAGCTTACCGGGACAGGGTTATGGCTACACCTTC
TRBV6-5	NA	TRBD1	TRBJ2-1	CASSLDRASYNEQFF	TGTGCCAGCAGTCTAGACAGGGCATCCTACAATGAGCAGTTCTTC
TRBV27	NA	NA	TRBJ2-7	CASSLIGVGEQYF	TGTGCCAGCAGTTTAATAGGGGTTGGCGAGCAGTACTTC
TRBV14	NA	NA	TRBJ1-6	CASSQVGGASYNSPLHF	TGTGCCAGCAGCCAAGTAGGGGGTGCGTCCTATAATTCACCCCTCCACTTT
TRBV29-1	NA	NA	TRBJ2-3	CSVERGAGSTDTQYF	TGCAGCGTTGAAAGGGGAGCGGGTAGCACAGATACGCAGTATTTT
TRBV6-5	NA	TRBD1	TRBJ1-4	CASSSGQVDEKLFF	TGTGCCAGCAGTTCGGGACAGGTAGATGAAAAACTGTTTTTT
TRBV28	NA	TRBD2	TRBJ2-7	CASSKDTSGRLEQYF	TGTGCCAGCAGTAAAGACACTAGCGGGAGACTCGAGCAGTACTTC
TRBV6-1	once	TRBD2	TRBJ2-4	CASSDGGKSRNIQYF	TGTGCCAGCAGTGACGGGGGGAAGAGTAGAAACATTCAGTACTTC
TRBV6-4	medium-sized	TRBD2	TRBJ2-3	CASSDSGSPDTQYF	TGTGCCAGCAGTGATAGCGGGAGCCCAGATACGCAGTATTTT
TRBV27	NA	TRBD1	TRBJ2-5	CASSPHTGQGPETQYF	TGTGCCAGCAGCCCCCACACGGGACAGGGGCCGGAGACCCAGTACTTC
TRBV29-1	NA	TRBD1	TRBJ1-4	CSVVLTGGGEKLFF	TGCAGCGTGGTATTGACAGGGGGTGGAGAAAAACTGTTTTTT
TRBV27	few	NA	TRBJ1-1	CASSWASQTEAFF	TGTGCCAGCAGTTGGGCAAGCCAAACTGAAGCTTTCTTT
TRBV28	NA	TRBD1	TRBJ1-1	CASSLGRGRPGNTEAFF	TGTGCCAGCAGTTTGGGCAGGGGGCGTCCCGGGAACACTGAAGCTTTCTTT
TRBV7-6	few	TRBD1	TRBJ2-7	CASSLGQGAYEQYF	TGTGCCAGCAGCTTGGGACAGGGGGCCTACGAGCAGTACTTC
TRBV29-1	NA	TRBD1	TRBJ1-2	CSGRQGDGYTF	TGCAGCGGAAGACAGGGCGATGGCTACACCTTC
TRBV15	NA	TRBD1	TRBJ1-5	CATSRAGTGDQPQHF	TGTGCCACCAGCAGAGCCGGGACAGGGGATCAGCCCCAGCATTTT
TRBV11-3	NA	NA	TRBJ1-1	CASSFLESTEAFF	TGTGCCAGCAGCTTCCTCGAGAGCACTGAAGCTTTCTTT
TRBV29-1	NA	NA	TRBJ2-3	CSVGGGTQYF	TGCAGCGTTGGCGGAGGGACGCAGTATTTT
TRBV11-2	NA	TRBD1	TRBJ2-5	CASSPTNRGEETQYF	TGTGCCAGCAGCCCTACGAACAGGGGTGAAGAGACCCAGTACTTC
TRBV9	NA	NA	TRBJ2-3	CASSVEASRGDTQYF	TGTGCCAGCAGCGTAGAGGCTAGCCGGGGGGATACGCAGTATTTT
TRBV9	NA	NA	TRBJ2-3	CASSVVAAITDTQYF	TGTGCCAGCAGCGTAGTAGCCGCCATCACAGATACGCAGTATTTT
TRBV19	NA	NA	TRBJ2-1	CASSIQGIGHNEQFF	TGTGCCAGTAGTATACAGGGAATTGGTCACAATGAGCAGTTCTTC
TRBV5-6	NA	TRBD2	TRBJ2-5	CASSLLSGRSETQYF	TGTGCCAGCAGCCTCCTTAGCGGGAGGTCAGAGACCCAGTACTTC
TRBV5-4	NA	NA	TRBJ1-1	CASSFQNTEAFF	TGTGCCAGCAGCTTCCAGAACACTGAAGCTTTCTTT
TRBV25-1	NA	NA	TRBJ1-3	CASSILGTFGNTIYF	TGTGCCAGCAGTATCCTGGGGACATTTGGAAACACCATATATTTT
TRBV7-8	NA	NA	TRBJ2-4	CASSRTPGTPLAKNIQYF	TGTGCCAGCAGCAGAACCCCCGGGACTCCGCTAGCCAAAAACATTCAGTACTTC
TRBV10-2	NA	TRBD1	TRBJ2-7	CASSPSVRGLRGSYEQYF	TGCGCCAGCAGCCCTTCTGTCAGGGGGCTAAGGGGATCCTACGAGCAGTACTTC
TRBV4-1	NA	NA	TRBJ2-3	CASSRLPVAHTQYF	TGCGCCAGCAGCCGCCTCCCGGTCGCTCATACGCAGTATTTT
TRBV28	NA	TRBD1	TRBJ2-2	CASNRGPYTGELFF	TGTGCCAGCAACAGGGGGCCCTACACCGGGGAGCTGTTTTTT
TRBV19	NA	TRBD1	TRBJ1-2	CASSFRDSSPYGYTF	TGTGCCAGTAGTTTCCGGGACAGCTCACCCTATGGCTACACCTTC
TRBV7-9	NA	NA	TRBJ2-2	CASSRRVVELFF	TGTGCCAGCAGCCGCAGGGTTGTGGAGCTGTTTTTT
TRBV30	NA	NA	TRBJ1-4	CAWRPLGSNEKLFF	TGTGCCTGGAGGCCCCTCGGTTCCAATGAAAAACTGTTTTTT
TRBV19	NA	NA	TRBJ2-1	CASTFRNEQFF	TGTGCCAGTACTTTTAGAAATGAGCAGTTCTTC
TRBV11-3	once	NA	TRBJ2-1	CASSLRELGYNEQFF	TGTGCCAGCAGCCTTCGGGAGCTAGGGTACAATGAGCAGTTCTTC
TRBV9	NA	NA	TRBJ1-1	CASSAGMTEAFF	TGTGCCAGCAGCGCCGGTATGACTGAAGCTTTCTTT
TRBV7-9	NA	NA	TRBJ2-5	CASSFKSRAQETQYF	TGTGCCAGCAGCTTTAAGTCTCGAGCGCAAGAGACCCAGTACTTC
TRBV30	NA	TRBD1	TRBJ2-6	CAWDRAGANVLTF	TGTGCCTGGGACAGGGCTGGGGCCAACGTCCTGACTTTC
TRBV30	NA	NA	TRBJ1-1	CAWSYQFVTLRTEAFF	TGTGCCTGGAGTTACCAGTTCGTGACTCTTCGAACTGAAGCTTTCTTT
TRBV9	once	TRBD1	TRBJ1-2	CASSAYLPGQGAGYTF	TGTGCCAGCAGCGCTTATCTACCGGGACAGGGTGCTGGCTACACCTTC
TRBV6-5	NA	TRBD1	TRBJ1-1	CASSPQGANTEAFF	TGTGCCAGCAGTCCACAGGGGGCTAACACTGAAGCTTTCTTT
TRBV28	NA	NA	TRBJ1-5	CASTSDFSNQPQHF	TGTGCCAGCACGTCAGATTTTAGCAATCAGCCCCAGCATTTT
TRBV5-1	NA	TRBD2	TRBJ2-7	CASSRTGLVPLEQYF	TGCGCCAGCAGCCGAACGGGACTAGTTCCCCTCGAGCAGTACTTC
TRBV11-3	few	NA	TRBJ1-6	CASRPYGQGQNSPLHF	TGTGCCAGCAGACCGTACGGTCAGGGACAAAATTCACCCCTCCACTTT
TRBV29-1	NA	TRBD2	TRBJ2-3	CSVVFAGGRTDTQYF	TGCAGCGTTGTTTTCGCGGGAGGAAGAACAGATACGCAGTATTTT
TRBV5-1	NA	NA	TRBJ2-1	CASSLFGQRANEQFF	TGCGCCAGCAGCTTGTTTGGACAGAGGGCGAATGAGCAGTTCTTC
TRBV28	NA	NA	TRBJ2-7	CASSFIARYDEQYF	TGTGCCAGCAGTTTTATCGCCAGGTACGACGAGCAGTACTTC
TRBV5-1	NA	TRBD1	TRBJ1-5	CASSLGDRDQPQHF	TGCGCCAGCAGCTTGGGGGACAGGGATCAGCCCCAGCATTTT
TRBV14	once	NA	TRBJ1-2	CASSQGLTNYGYTF	TGTGCCAGCAGCCAAGGGCTGACTAACTATGGCTACACCTTC
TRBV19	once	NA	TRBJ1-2	CASSIERGRYGYTF	TGTGCCAGTAGTATCGAACGAGGAAGGTATGGCTACACCTTC